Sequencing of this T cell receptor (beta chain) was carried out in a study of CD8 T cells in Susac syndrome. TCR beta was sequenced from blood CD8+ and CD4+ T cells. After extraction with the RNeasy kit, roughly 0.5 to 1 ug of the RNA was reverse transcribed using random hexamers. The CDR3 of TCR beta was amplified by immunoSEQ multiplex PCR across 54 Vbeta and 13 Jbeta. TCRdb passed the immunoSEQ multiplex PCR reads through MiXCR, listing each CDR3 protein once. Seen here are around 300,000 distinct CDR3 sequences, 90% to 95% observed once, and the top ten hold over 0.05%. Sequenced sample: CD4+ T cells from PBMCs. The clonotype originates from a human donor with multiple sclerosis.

CDR3 loop: CASGWGDQPQHF. Here the CDR3 DNA reads TGTGCTAGTGGCTGGGGTGATCAGCCCCAGCATTTT. The chain links TRBV12-5 to TRBJ1-5, with D unresolved. The germline V and J ends were trimmed by 6 bases and 5 bases, with 8 bases remaining between them. Germline loops: CDR1 LGHNT, CDR2 FRNRAP. This CDR3 has 12 residues. Supplemented by reference TRBV12-5 and TRBJ1-5, the full variable domain reads DARVTQTPRHKVTEMGQEVTMRCQPILGHNTVFWYRQTMMQGLELLAYFRNRAPLDDSGMPKDRFSAEMPDATLATLKIQPSEPRDSAVYFCASGWGDQPQHFGDGTRLSIL.